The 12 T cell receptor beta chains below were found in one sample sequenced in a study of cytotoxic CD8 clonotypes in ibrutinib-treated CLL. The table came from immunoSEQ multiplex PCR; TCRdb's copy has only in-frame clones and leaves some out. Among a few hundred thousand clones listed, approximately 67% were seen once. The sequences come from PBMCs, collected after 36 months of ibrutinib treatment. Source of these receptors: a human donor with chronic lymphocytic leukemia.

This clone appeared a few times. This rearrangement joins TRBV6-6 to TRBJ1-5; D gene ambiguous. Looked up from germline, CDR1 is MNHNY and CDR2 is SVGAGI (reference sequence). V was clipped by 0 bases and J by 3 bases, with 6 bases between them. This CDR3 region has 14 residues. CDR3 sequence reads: CASSYSADNQPQHF. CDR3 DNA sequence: TGTGCCAGCAGTTACTCGGCAGACAATCAGCCCCAGCATTTT.

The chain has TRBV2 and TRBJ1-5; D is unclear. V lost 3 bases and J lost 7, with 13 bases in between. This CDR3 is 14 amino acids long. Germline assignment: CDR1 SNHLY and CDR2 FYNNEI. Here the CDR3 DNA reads TGTGCCAGCAGTGAGGTCTTGAGTGGGCAGCCCCAGCATTTT. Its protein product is CASSEVLSGQPQHF.

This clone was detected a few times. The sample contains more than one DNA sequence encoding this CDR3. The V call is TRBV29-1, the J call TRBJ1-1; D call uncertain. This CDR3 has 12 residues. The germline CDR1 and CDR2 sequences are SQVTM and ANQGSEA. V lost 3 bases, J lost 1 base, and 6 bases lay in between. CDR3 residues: CSVEVANTEAFF. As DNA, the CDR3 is TGCAGCGTTGAGGTGGCGAACACTGAAGCTTTCTTT.

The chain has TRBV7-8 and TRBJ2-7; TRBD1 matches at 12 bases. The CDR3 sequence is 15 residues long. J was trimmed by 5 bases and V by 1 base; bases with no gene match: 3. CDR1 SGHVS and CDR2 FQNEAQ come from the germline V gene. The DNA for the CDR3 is TGTGCCAGCAGCTTAGGAGGGACAGGGGGCCACGAGCAGTACTTC. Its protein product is CASSLGGTGGHEQYF. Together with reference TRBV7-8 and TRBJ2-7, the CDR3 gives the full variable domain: GAGVSQSPRYKVAKRGQDVALRCDPISGHVSLFWYQQALGQGPEFLTYFQNEAQLDKSGLPSDRFFAERPEGSVSTLKIQRTQQEDSAVYLCASSLGGTGGHEQYFGPGTRLTVT.

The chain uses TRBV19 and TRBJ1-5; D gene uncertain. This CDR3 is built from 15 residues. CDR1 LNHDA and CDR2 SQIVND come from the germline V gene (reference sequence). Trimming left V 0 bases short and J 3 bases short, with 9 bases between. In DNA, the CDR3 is TGTGCCAGTAGTATAGAGGAAGCACTCAATCAGCCCCAGCATTTT. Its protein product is CASSIEEALNQPQHF.

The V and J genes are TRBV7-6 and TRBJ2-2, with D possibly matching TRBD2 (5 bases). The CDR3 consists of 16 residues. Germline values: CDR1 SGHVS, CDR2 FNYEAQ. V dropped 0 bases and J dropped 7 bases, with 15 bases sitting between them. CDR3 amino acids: CASSLAPRIGSGELFF. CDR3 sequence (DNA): TGTGCCAGCAGCTTAGCCCCCCGGATAGGGAGCGGGGAGCTGTTTTTT.

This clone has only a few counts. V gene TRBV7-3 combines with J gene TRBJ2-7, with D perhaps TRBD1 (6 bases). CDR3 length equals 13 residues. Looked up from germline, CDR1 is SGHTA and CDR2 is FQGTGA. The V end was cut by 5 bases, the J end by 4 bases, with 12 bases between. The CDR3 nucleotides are TGTGCCAGCAGCCCCGCCGGACAGTACGAGCAGTACTTC. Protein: CASSPAGQYEQYF.

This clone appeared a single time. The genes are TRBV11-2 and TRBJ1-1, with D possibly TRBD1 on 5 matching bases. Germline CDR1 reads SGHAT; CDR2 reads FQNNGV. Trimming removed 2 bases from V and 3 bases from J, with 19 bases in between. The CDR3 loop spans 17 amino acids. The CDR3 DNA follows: TGTGCCAGCAGCTTATGGGGCCAGGCCCCCGGGTACACTGAAGCTTTCTTT. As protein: CASSLWGQAPGYTEAFF. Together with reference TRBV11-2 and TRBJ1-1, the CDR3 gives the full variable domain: EAGVAQSPRYKIIEKRQSVAFWCNPISGHATLYWYQQILGQGPKLLIQFQNNGVVDDSQLPKDRFSAERLKGVDSTLKIQPAKLEDSAVYLCASSLWGQAPGYTEAFFGQGTRLTVV.

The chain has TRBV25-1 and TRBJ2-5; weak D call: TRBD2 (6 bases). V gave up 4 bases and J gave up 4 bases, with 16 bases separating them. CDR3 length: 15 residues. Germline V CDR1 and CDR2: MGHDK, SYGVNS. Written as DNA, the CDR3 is TGTGCCAGCAGTGGCGGGACTTATGAGGTAGAGACCCAGTACTTC. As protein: CASSGGTYEVETQYF.

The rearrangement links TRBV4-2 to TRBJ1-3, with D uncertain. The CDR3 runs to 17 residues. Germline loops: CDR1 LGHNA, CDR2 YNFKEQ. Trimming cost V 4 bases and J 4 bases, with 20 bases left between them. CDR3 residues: CASSPRMRPGGGNTIYF. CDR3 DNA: TGTGCCAGCAGCCCCCGCATGCGGCCGGGTGGCGGAAACACCATATATTTT.

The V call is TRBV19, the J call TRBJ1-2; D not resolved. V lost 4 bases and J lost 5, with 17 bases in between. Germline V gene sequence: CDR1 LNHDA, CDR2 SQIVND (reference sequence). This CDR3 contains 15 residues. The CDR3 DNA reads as TGTGCCAGTAGTACCCCCTGGGGTGGACCTTATGGCTACACCTTC. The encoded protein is CASSTPWGGPYGYTF.

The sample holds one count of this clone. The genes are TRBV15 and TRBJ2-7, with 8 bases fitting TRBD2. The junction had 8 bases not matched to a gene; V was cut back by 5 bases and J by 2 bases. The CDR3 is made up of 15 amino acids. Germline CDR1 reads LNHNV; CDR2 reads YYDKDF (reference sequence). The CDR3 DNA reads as TGTGCCACCAGCGAAGGGACTAGTGGTCCCTACGAGCAGTACTTC. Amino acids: CATSEGTSGPYEQYF.